Listed here are 6 T cell receptor beta chains from one sample, sequenced in a study of blood T cell repertoires in COVID-19. Profiled with immunoSEQ multiplex PCR; TCRdb holds only in-frame clones, not every one. In the table there are roughly 260,000 clones, roughly nine tenths of which are singletons. Sequenced input: PBMCs or T cells enriched from blood (not recorded which). These receptors came from a woman between 18 and 29 years old who had recovered from COVID-19.

The V gene is TRBV28, the J gene TRBJ1-1; the match to TRBD1 covers 7 bases. The length of the CDR3 is 17 residues. V was clipped by 3 bases and J by 4 bases; unmatched bases: 14. Germline V gene sequence: CDR1 MDHEN, CDR2 SYDVKM. The CDR3 spells CASSLPSNRGVSTEAFF. The CDR3, as DNA: TGTGCCAGCAGTTTGCCTAGCAACAGGGGAGTGAGCACTGAAGCTTTCTTT.

The CDR3, as DNA: TGTGCCAGCAGCTACAGGGTAGACTATGGCTACACCTTC. Translation: CASSYRVDYGYTF. The genes are TRBV7-9 and TRBJ1-2, with D possibly matching TRBD1 (6 bases). This CDR3 is built from 13 residues. V dropped 4 bases and J dropped 3 bases, with 9 bases sitting between them. Germline CDR1 and CDR2: SEHNR and FQNEAQ (reference sequence).

The rearrangement uses TRBV7-2 and TRBJ2-3; possibly TRBD2 for D (7 bases). Germline V gives CDR1 SGHTA, CDR2 FQGNSA. The CDR3 has 16 amino acids. V was trimmed by 5 bases and J by 1 base, leaving 16 bases between them. DNA of the CDR3: TGTGCCAGCAGCCCACAGGGAGGGCGGGGCACAGATACGCAGTATTTT. Encoded protein: CASSPQGGRGTDTQYF.

The rearrangement links TRBV3-1 (or the pseudogene TRBV3-2) to TRBJ2-1; tentative D call: TRBD2 (6 bases). This CDR3 contains 12 residues. CDR1 and CDR2 (germline): LGHDT, YNNKEL (reference sequence). Trimming left V 1 base short and J 15 bases short, with 13 bases between. The CDR3 nucleotides are TGTGCCAGCAGCCAAGGTTGGACTAAGTGGTTCTTC. This gives the protein CASSQGWTKWFF.

The V and J genes are TRBV15 and TRBJ1-2; D may be TRBD1 (5 bases). Per germline, CDR1 LNHNV and CDR2 YYDKDF (reference sequence). V was clipped by 3 bases and J by 5 bases, with 13 bases between them. CDR3 length: 14 residues. The CDR3 DNA sequence: TGTGCCACCAGCAGGGGGGGGACGGATTATGGCTACACCTTC. Residues: CATSRGGTDYGYTF.

This clone was seen once. The chain couples TRBV5-6 to TRBJ2-3; 11 nucleotides agree with TRBD2. Germline V gene data show CDR1 as SGHDT and CDR2 as YYEEEE. Losses at the gene ends were 3 bases for V and 0 bases for J; bases not matched to a gene: 3. The CDR3 sequence is 16 residues long. The CDR3 reads CASSYLAGGSTDTQYF. DNA for the CDR3: TGTGCCAGCAGCTACCTAGCGGGGGGAAGCACAGATACGCAGTATTTT.